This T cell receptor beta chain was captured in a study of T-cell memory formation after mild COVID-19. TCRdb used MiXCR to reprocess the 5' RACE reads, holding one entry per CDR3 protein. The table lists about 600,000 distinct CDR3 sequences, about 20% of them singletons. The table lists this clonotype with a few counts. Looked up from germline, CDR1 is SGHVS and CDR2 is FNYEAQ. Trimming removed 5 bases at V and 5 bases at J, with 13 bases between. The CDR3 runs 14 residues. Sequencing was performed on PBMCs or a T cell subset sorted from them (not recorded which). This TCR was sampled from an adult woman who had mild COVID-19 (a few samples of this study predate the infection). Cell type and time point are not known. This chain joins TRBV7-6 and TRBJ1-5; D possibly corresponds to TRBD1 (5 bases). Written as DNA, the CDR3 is TGTGCCAGCAGCCCGGGACCCCACGATCAGCCCCAGCATTTT. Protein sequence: CASSPGPHDQPQHF. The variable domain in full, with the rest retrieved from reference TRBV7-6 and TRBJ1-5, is GAGVSQSPRYKVTKRGQDVALRCDPISGHVSLYWYRQALGQGPEFLTYFNYEAQQDKSGLPNDRFSAERPEGSISTLTIQRTEQRDSAMYRCASSPGPHDQPQHFGDGTRLSIL.